The 8 T cell receptor beta chains presented below share a single source sample, sequenced in a study of shared clonotypes between healthy human individuals. The repertoire was sequenced with immunoSEQ multiplex PCR; TCRdb's copy has only in-frame clones and lacks some. The sample yields 2,500,000 or so clones, approximately 90% seen once. The specimen was naive CD4+ T cells from PBMCs. Noted subset: CD45RA+ positively selected. These receptors originate from a man in his late teens or twenties in good health. Some clones in this sample may be carry-over from other donors' samples.

The chain carries TRBV5-6 and TRBJ1-2; tentative D call: TRBD1 (6 bases). This CDR3 is 15 amino acids long. Germline values: CDR1 SGHDT, CDR2 YYEEEE. V was pared by 3 bases and J by 4 bases, with 16 bases between. The CDR3 region has the DNA TGTGCCAGCAGCTCCAACAGGGTTGGTCCCTATGGCTACACCTTC. Residues: CASSSNRVGPYGYTF.

The rearrangement uses TRBV4-1 and TRBJ2-1, with 12 bases fitting TRBD1. V trimming: 1 base; J trimming: 7 bases; junction bases outside the gene matches: 11. The germline gives CDR1 MGHRA, CDR2 YSYEKL. CDR3 size: 18 residues. This CDR3 reads CASSQARSGTGGINEQFF. The CDR3 nucleotides are TGCGCCAGCAGCCAAGCCAGGTCCGGGACAGGGGGCATAAATGAGCAGTTCTTC.

Regarding this clone: The sample carries other DNA sequences with the same CDR3. The rearrangement uses TRBV9 and TRBJ1-3; D is unresolved. The CDR3 totals 14 residues. CDR1 and CDR2 (germline): SGDLS, YYNGEE. The V and J ends lost 0 bases and 0 bases respectively, with 4 bases between them. This CDR3 is CASSVEISGNTIYF. DNA of the CDR3: TGTGCCAGCAGCGTAGAAATCTCTGGAAACACCATATATTTT.

A few counts support this clone. The rearrangement links TRBV29-1 to TRBJ1-1; no definite D call. This CDR3 region has 11 residues. Germline V gives CDR1 SQVTM, CDR2 ANQGSEA. V was trimmed by 4 bases and J by 11 bases, leaving 14 bases between them. The CDR3 spells CSVGHPRGAFF. The CDR3 DNA reads TGCAGCGTTGGGCATCCGCGCGGGGCTTTCTTT.

The chain has TRBV27 and TRBJ2-2; D is unresolved. Germline V gives CDR1 MNHEY, CDR2 SMNVEV (reference sequence). CDR3 length: 13 amino acids. The V and J ends lost 8 bases and 2 bases respectively, with 9 bases between them. As DNA, the CDR3 is TGTGCCAGCCTTCGCAAAAACACCGGGGAGCTGTTTTTT. Residues: CASLRKNTGELFF.

This chain links TRBV7-2 with TRBJ2-1, with TRBD2 matching over 14 bases. V gave up 5 bases and J gave up 8 bases; unmatched junction bases: 11. The CDR3 extends over 17 amino acids. Germline CDR1 and CDR2: SGHTA and FQGNSA. CDR3 sequence: CASSLRLAGGRRDEQFF. The CDR3, as DNA: TGTGCCAGCAGCCTGAGACTAGCGGGAGGGCGCCGGGATGAGCAGTTCTTC.

As DNA, the CDR3 is TGTGCCAGCAGCCGGACTAGCGGGGGTGTAGAGACCCAGTACTTC. As protein: CASSRTSGGVETQYF. V usage is TRBV19 and J usage is TRBJ2-5; 13 bases are shared with TRBD2. CDR1 and CDR2 (germline): LNHDA, SQIVND (reference sequence). The CDR3 sequence is 15 residues long. The V gene end was trimmed by 9 bases and the J gene end by 4 bases; junction bases not matched to a gene: 8.

The chain links TRBV7-9 to TRBJ2-7; 8 nucleotides match TRBD2. The J segment lost 1 base and the V segment lost 2 bases, leaving 7 bases of the junction unmatched. The CDR3 is 16 residues long. Per the germline V gene, CDR1 is SEHNR and CDR2 is FQNEAQ (reference sequence). The CDR3 spells CASSLWDTSGSYEQYF. The CDR3 coding sequence is TGTGCCAGCAGCTTATGGGACACTAGCGGTTCCTACGAGCAGTACTTC.